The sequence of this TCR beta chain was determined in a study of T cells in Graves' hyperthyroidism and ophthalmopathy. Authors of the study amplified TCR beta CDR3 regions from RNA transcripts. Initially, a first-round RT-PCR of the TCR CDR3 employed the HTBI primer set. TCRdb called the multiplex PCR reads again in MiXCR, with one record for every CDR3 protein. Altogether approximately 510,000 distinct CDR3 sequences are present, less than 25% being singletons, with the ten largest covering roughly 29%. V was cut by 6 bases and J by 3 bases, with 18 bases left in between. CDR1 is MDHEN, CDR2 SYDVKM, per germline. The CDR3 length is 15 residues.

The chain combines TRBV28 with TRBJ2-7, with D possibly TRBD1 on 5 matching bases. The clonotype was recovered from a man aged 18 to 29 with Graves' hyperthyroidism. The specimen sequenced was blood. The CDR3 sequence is CASSQASGNLYEQYF. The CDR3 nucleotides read TGTGCCAGCAGCCAGGCGTCAGGGAACCTCTACGAGCAGTACTTC.